A single sample gave rise to the 29 T cell receptor beta chains below, sequenced in a study of OX40 agonist ivuxolimab in advanced cancers. Assay used: immunoSEQ multiplex PCR; TCRdb lists only in-frame clones, some missing. The sample shows under 90,000 clones, 70% to 90% of them seen only once. The specimen comprised CD4+ or CD8+ T cells sorted from blood, sampled in a trial of the OX40 agonist ivuxolimab. Every receptor here comes from an adult with an advanced solid tumor such as melanoma, head and neck, liver or kidney cancer.

This clone was observed a single time. The rearrangement uses TRBV6-4 and TRBJ1-1, with a weak D call TRBD1 (6 bases). This CDR3 has 14 residues. Trimming removed 6 bases at V and 4 bases at J, with 15 bases between. Germline values: CDR1 MRHNA, CDR2 SNTAGT. The CDR3 nucleotides read TGTGCCAGCAGGAGCGGGGGCCTTGGCACTGAAGCTTTCTTT. Translation gives CASRSGGLGTEAFF.

This chain links TRBV5-1 with TRBJ2-7; D may be TRBD2 (6 bases). There are 13 residues in the CDR3. Trimming stripped 4 bases from V and 3 bases from J, with 11 bases between. Germline-derived CDR1 and CDR2 are SGHRS and YFSETQ. CDR3 DNA: TGCGCCAGCAGCCTCGGGGGTCGCTACGAGCAGTACTTC. Encoded protein: CASSLGGRYEQYF.

This chain links TRBV19 with TRBJ2-7, with 12 bases lining up with TRBD2. The V gene's germline CDR1 is LNHDA and CDR2 SQIVND (reference sequence). The CDR3 consists of 15 residues. V trimming: 4 bases; J trimming: 1 base; junction bases outside the gene matches: 2. The CDR3 spells CASSTGLAGSYEQYF. For the CDR3, the DNA is TGTGCCAGTAGTACGGGACTAGCGGGTTCCTACGAGCAGTACTTC.

The chain has TRBV5-1 and TRBJ2-3; TRBD2 aligns across 8 bases. The junction had 7 bases not matched to a gene; V was cut back by 4 bases and J by 6 bases. The CDR3 totals 14 residues. Germline CDR1 SGHRS, CDR2 YFSETQ. The CDR3 nucleotides read TGCGCCAGCAGCCTCGGACTAGCATACGATACGCAGTATTTT. It specifies CASSLGLAYDTQYF.

This chain uses TRBV7-9 with TRBJ1-2, with D hard to call. Germline V gives CDR1 SEHNR, CDR2 FQNEAQ (reference sequence). V was pared by 2 bases and J by 4 bases, with 14 bases between. The CDR3 runs to 15 residues. The CDR3 DNA reads TGTGCCAGCAGCTTAAATAGGGTAATCCCCTATGGCTACACCTTC. As protein: CASSLNRVIPYGYTF.

CDR3 residues: CASSRDRKVQPQHF. In DNA, the CDR3 is TGTGCCAGCAGTCGGGACAGGAAGGTGCAGCCCCAGCATTTT. The rearrangement joins TRBV6-5 to TRBJ1-5; 8 bases align to TRBD1. This CDR3 contains 14 residues. Trimming cost V 5 bases and J 7 bases; bases outside gene matches: 7. Germline-derived CDR1 and CDR2 are MNHEY and SVGAGI.

The CDR3 DNA reads TGTGCCAGCACCAACGGGGATGGCTACACCTTC. It codes for CASTNGDGYTF. The gene calls are TRBV6-6 and TRBJ1-2; D is ambiguous. This CDR3 is built from 11 residues. The V end was cut by 7 bases, the J end by 6 bases, with 9 bases between. In germline, CDR1 is MNHNY, CDR2 SVGAGI (reference sequence).

The chain joins TRBV7-9 to TRBJ2-3; the match to TRBD1 covers 7 bases. Germline trimming cut 5 bases from V and 2 bases from J; bases unmatched to any gene: 7. The V gene's germline CDR1 is SEHNR and CDR2 FQNEAQ (reference sequence). CDR3 length: 15 amino acids. Written as DNA, the CDR3 is TGTGCCAGCAGCACCACCGGGACAGCCACAGATACGCAGTATTTT. Translating it yields CASSTTGTATDTQYF.

The V gene is TRBV7-9, the J gene TRBJ2-3, with 13 positions matching TRBD2. The germline V gene has CDR1 SEHNR and CDR2 FQNEAQ (reference sequence). The junction had 2 bases not matched to a gene; V was cut back by 2 bases and J by 0 bases. This CDR3 comprises 17 residues. The CDR3 DNA sequence: TGTGCCAGCAGCTTAAGACTAGCGGGGGGCAGCACAGATACGCAGTATTTT. The encoded protein is CASSLRLAGGSTDTQYF.

The gene calls are TRBV7-8 and TRBJ1-1; D not certain. Trimming removed 5 bases from V and 1 base from J, with 11 bases in between. The CDR3 length is 14 residues. Germline CDR1 reads SGHVS; CDR2 reads FQNEAQ. CDR3 sequence (DNA): TGTGCCAGCAGCCAGACCATCGGGAACACTGAAGCTTTCTTT. Protein sequence: CASSQTIGNTEAFF. Complete variable domain (other parts from reference TRBV7-8 and TRBJ1-1): GAGVSQSPRYKVAKRGQDVALRCDPISGHVSLFWYQQALGQGPEFLTYFQNEAQLDKSGLPSDRFFAERPEGSVSTLKIQRTQQEDSAVYLCASSQTIGNTEAFFGQGTRLTVV.

The V and J genes are TRBV19 and TRBJ2-3; 8 nucleotides match TRBD2. The V gene end was trimmed by 5 bases and the J gene end by 3 bases; junction bases not matched to a gene: 16. CDR1 and CDR2 (germline): LNHDA, SQIVND (reference sequence). CDR3 size: 18 residues. CDR3 protein: CASSAGTSSGIGTDTQYF. DNA for the CDR3: TGTGCCAGTAGTGCCGGGACAAGTAGCGGGATAGGTACAGATACGCAGTATTTT.

CDR3 amino acids: CASSDGTEAFF. Here the CDR3 DNA reads TGTGCCAGCAGTGACGGTACTGAAGCTTTCTTT. This chain joins TRBV6-4 and TRBJ1-1; no firm D call. V lost 2 bases to trimming and J lost 5 bases, with 3 bases between them. The CDR3 is 11 residues long. Germline lookup yields CDR1 MRHNA and CDR2 SNTAGT.

The chain carries TRBV7-9 and TRBJ2-3, with D unresolved. Trimming cost V 2 bases and J 0 bases, with 0 bases left between them. Per the germline V gene, CDR1 is SEHNR and CDR2 is FQNEAQ (reference sequence). The CDR3 has 12 amino acids. CDR3 sequence: CASSLSTDTQYF. The CDR3, as DNA: TGTGCCAGCAGCTTAAGCACAGATACGCAGTATTTT.

A remark on this clone: At one end, the junction sequence differs from germline, possibly due to a read error. In the same sample, other DNA sequences code for this CDR3. The CDR3 coding sequence is TGTGCCAGCAGCCCAGGACTAGCGGGTCCCTACGGGCAGTACTTC. It encodes CASSPGLAGPYGQYF. The J gene is TRBJ2-7, the V gene TRBV4-2; 11 positions agree with TRBD2. The CDR3 is 15 residues long. Germline CDR1 and CDR2: LGHNA and YNFKEQ.

The V call is TRBV7-8, the J call TRBJ1-2; tentatively, D is TRBD1 (5 bases). Germline V gene data show CDR1 as SGHVS and CDR2 as FQNEAQ. The CDR3 spans 14 residues. V lost 5 bases, J lost 3 bases, and 13 bases lay in between. The CDR3: CASSIGGGHYGYTF. The CDR3 coding sequence is TGTGCCAGCAGCATTGGGGGGGGTCACTATGGCTACACCTTC.

As DNA, the CDR3 is TGTGCCAGCAGCTTGGAACTAGCGGGAGCGCGGGAGCAGTACTTC. It specifies CASSLELAGAREQYF. The V call is TRBV7-2, the J call TRBJ2-7; 11 bases are a match to TRBD2. The CDR3 is made up of 15 amino acids. V was pared by 3 bases and J by 7 bases, with 8 bases of the junction left unmatched. Germline CDR1 and CDR2: SGHTA and FQGNSA.

The chain links TRBV28 to TRBJ1-5; no reliable D call. The CDR3 contains 13 residues. V lost 6 bases, J lost 6 bases, and 12 bases lay in between. Per the germline V gene, CDR1 is MDHEN and CDR2 is SYDVKM. The CDR3 DNA sequence: TGTGCCAGCAGGCCCCTAGGGAGTCAGCCCCAGCATTTT. Its translation is CASRPLGSQPQHF.

V is TRBV5-4 and J is TRBJ2-7; 8 positions agree with TRBD1. The V gene's germline CDR1 is SGHNT and CDR2 YYREEE (reference sequence). This CDR3 has 15 residues. V dropped 4 bases and J dropped 0; count of bases not matched to a gene: 6. Here the CDR3 reads CASSGQDRASYEQYF. In DNA form, the CDR3 reads TGTGCCAGCAGCGGACAGGACAGGGCCTCCTACGAGCAGTACTTC.

The genes are TRBV5-1 and TRBJ1-1; 7 bases align to TRBD1. Germline V gene data show CDR1 as SGHRS and CDR2 as YFSETQ. Trimming at V came to 4 bases and at J to 0 bases, leaving 9 bases not matched to a gene. The CDR3 has 16 amino acids. This CDR3 reads CASSRQGSSMNTEAFF. CDR3 sequence (DNA): TGCGCCAGCAGCCGACAGGGTAGCTCCATGAACACTGAAGCTTTCTTT.

This sequence joins TRBV6-5 and TRBJ2-5; the match to TRBD2 covers 11 bases. The end of the DNA fits TRBJ2-7 better, so the J call may be wrong. The CDR3 is 15 residues long. The germline gives CDR1 MNHEY, CDR2 SVGAGI. As DNA, the CDR3 is TGTGCCAGCAGTTACCGAGGACTAGCGGGCCACGAGCAGTACTTC. It translates to CASSYRGLAGHEQYF.

This chain connects TRBV4-2 to TRBJ1-4, with D perhaps TRBD1 (5 bases). The germline gives CDR1 LGHNA, CDR2 YNFKEQ. The CDR3 loop spans 16 amino acids. V lost 4 bases to trimming and J lost 3 bases, with 15 bases between them. The CDR3 coding sequence is TGTGCCAGCAGCCGTACTGCCAGGGAAGCTAATGAAAAACTGTTTTTT. Protein: CASSRTAREANEKLFF.

The J gene is TRBJ1-5, the V gene TRBV4-1; possible D gene TRBD1, 6 bases. Trimming took 4 bases from V and 0 from J, leaving 10 bases between them. This CDR3 comprises 15 residues. CDR1 and CDR2 from the germline V gene are MGHRA and YSYEKL. CDR3 region: CASSPGTNSNQPQHF. CDR3 DNA sequence: TGCGCCAGCAGCCCCGGGACAAATAGCAATCAGCCCCAGCATTTT.

The chain carries TRBV7-3 and TRBJ2-7, with TRBD2 identical over 12 bases. This CDR3 comprises 16 residues. The germline gives CDR1 SGHTA, CDR2 FQGTGA. Trimming at V came to 2 bases and at J to 9 bases, leaving 11 bases not matched to a gene. The CDR3 DNA is TGTGCCAGCAGCTTACCCCGGAGGACTAGCGGGACGCGGCAGTACTTC. This codes for CASSLPRRTSGTRQYF.

This clone showed up just a few times. The chain couples TRBV7-9 to TRBJ2-7; D remains unclear. The CDR3 runs to 14 residues. V was trimmed by 1 base and J by 0 bases, leaving 7 bases between them. Germline V CDR1 and CDR2: SEHNR, FQNEAQ (reference sequence). The CDR3 DNA follows: TGTGCCAGCAGCTTAGGGGCCTCCTCCTACGAGCAGTACTTC. Encoded protein: CASSLGASSYEQYF.

Only one count was recorded for this clone. This chain joins TRBV28 and TRBJ1-2, with TRBD1 matching 12 bases. The J segment lost 8 bases and the V segment lost 4 bases, leaving 5 bases of the junction unmatched. The germline gives CDR1 MDHEN, CDR2 SYDVKM. The CDR3 is made up of 14 amino acids. The CDR3 region is CASSSTGQGAGYTF. The DNA for the CDR3 is TGTGCCAGCAGTTCCACGGGACAGGGGGCAGGCTACACCTTC.

J is TRBJ1-3 and V is TRBV5-1; the D is unclear. Germline V gene data show CDR1 as SGHRS and CDR2 as YFSETQ. This CDR3 has 15 residues. Trimming stripped 0 bases from V and 2 bases from J, with 9 bases between. Written as DNA, the CDR3 is TGCGCCAGCAGCTTGGATCACGGGACTGGAAACACCATATATTTT. Translating gives CASSLDHGTGNTIYF.

The chain couples TRBV7-6 to TRBJ2-5; the D gene is possibly TRBD2 (5 bases). V shed 1 base and J shed 5 bases, with 14 bases lying between them. The CDR3 extends over 15 amino acids. Germline CDR1 reads SGHVS; CDR2 reads FNYEAQ. CDR3 DNA: TGTGCCAGCAGCTTAGAAGGACTCTCTGGGGAGACCCAGTACTTC. It encodes CASSLEGLSGETQYF. Filled out from reference TRBV7-6 and TRBJ2-5, the complete variable domain reads GAGVSQSPRYKVTKRGQDVALRCDPISGHVSLYWYRQALGQGPEFLTYFNYEAQQDKSGLPNDRFSAERPEGSISTLTIQRTEQRDSAMYRCASSLEGLSGETQYFGPGTRLLVL.

The rearrangement joins TRBV15 to TRBJ2-7; 14 nucleotides match TRBD2. J gave up 2 bases and V 5 bases, and 20 bases lay outside the gene matches. This CDR3 has 21 residues. Germline V gene sequence: CDR1 LNHNV, CDR2 YYDKDF (reference sequence). As DNA, the CDR3 is TGTGCCACCAGCTCCCCGGGACAGGGAAAGGGGACTAGCGGGAGACCCTACGAGCAGTACTTC. Translation gives CATSSPGQGKGTSGRPYEQYF.

The genes are TRBV19 and TRBJ2-1; TRBD2 matches 10 bases. Germline CDR1 LNHDA, CDR2 SQIVND (reference sequence). Trimming removed 3 bases from V and 12 bases from J; junction bases left unmatched: 5. The CDR3 is 13 residues long. CDR3 nucleotide sequence: TGTGCCAGTAGTATTACTAGCGGGACAGGGCAGTTCTTC. This translates into CASSITSGTGQFF.